This T cell receptor (beta chain) was sequenced in a study of Ad26.COV2.S vaccination and SARS-CoV-2 variants. Study at large: Intramuscularly, Ad26.COV2.S was given either once or twice, 56 days apart. Study findings and constraints: Responses of T cells in total may have been underestimated by the TCR breadth and depth analyses.

Libraries were prepared by immunoSEQ multiplex PCR; TCRdb keeps only in-frame clonotypes and omits some of them. Counted here are some 330,000 clones, 90% occurring once; the ten biggest clones make up around 5%. A note on this clone: Its antigen is not identified.

Treatment defined: 19 received Ad26.COV2.S at low or high dose, single or two shots; roughly five received placebo; per-sample allocation not given. The investigators took samples on day 63 after the first vaccine or placebo injection. The vaccine antigen was prefusion-stabilized Wuhan SARS-CoV-2 spike. Germline V gene sequence: CDR1 SGHTS, CDR2 YDEGEE. V gave up 3 bases and J gave up 4 bases, with 10 bases separating them. The length of the CDR3 is 13 residues. The gene calls are TRBV5-8 and TRBJ1-2, with D perhaps matching TRBD1 (6 bases). The sequencing here drew on peripheral blood, taken in a trial of Ad26.COV2.S vaccine versus placebo. The sequence was obtained from a person aged 18 to 65 who received the Ad26.COV2.S COVID-19 vaccine or a placebo. The CDR3 DNA follows: TGTGCCAGCAGCTCTGACAGGATCTATGGCTACACCTTC. This gives the protein CASSSDRIYGYTF.